Listed below are T cell receptor beta chains from one sample, sequenced in a study of T cells in localized non-small cell lung cancer. TCRdb keeps only in-frame clones here, not all; method: immunoSEQ multiplex PCR. There are about 75,000 clones in the sample; 70% to 90% occur only once, and roughly 9.8% lies in the top ten. The sample in question was peripheral blood, obtained before any cancer treatment. These receptor sequences come from a female donor over 55 with stage I lung adenocarcinoma. Both conserved end residues are part of each CDR3. D genes are given only for firm matches. Not every row has a clone size; where given, it reads once, few, many or a size class.

J gene: TRBJ1-5
V gene: TRBV30
clone size: -
D gene: -
CDR3 DNA: TGTGCCTGGAGTGAGTTCCTCGACAGGAATCAGCCCCAGCATTTT
CDR3 protein: CAWSEFLDRNQPQHF

J gene: TRBJ1-5
V gene: TRBV4-2
clone size: -
D gene: -
CDR3 DNA: TGTGCCAGCAGCCAAGAACCCCACAATCAGCCCCAGCATTTT
CDR3 protein: CASSQEPHNQPQHF

J gene: TRBJ1-5
V gene: TRBV7-2
clone size: once
D gene: -
CDR3 DNA: TGTGCCAGCAGCTTAGGCGATAGCAATCAGCCCCAGCATTTT
CDR3 protein: CASSLGDSNQPQHF

J gene: TRBJ1-1
V gene: TRBV6-5
clone size: -
D gene: -
CDR3 DNA: TGTGCCAGCAGTTACCTTCGTAGTGGGAACGGAGCTTTCTTT
CDR3 protein: CASSYLRSGNGAFF

J gene: TRBJ1-4
V gene: TRBV6-5
clone size: -
D gene: -
CDR3 DNA: TGTGCCAGCAGTTACAGGCAGGGATCGCGAGAAAAACTGTTTTTT
CDR3 protein: CASSYRQGSREKLFF

J gene: TRBJ1-6
V gene: TRBV10-3
clone size: -
D gene: -
CDR3 DNA: TGTGCCATCAGTGAGAAGGGAAGCTCCTATAATTCACCCCTCCACTTT
CDR3 protein: CAISEKGSSYNSPLHF

J gene: TRBJ2-2
V gene: TRBV7-9
clone size: -
D gene: TRBD1
CDR3 DNA: TGTGCCAGCAGCTTCGGGACAGGGAGGCCCGGGGAGCTGTTTTTT
CDR3 protein: CASSFGTGRPGELFF

J gene: TRBJ2-6
V gene: TRBV15
clone size: -
D gene: -
CDR3 DNA: TGTGCCACCAGCGGCAGGAGGTCCGGGGCCAACGTCCTGACTTTC
CDR3 protein: CATSGRRSGANVLTF

J gene: TRBJ2-5
V gene: TRBV2
clone size: -
D gene: -
CDR3 DNA: TGTGCCAGCAGTGCCGGGACTGGGGAGACCCAGTACTTC
CDR3 protein: CASSAGTGETQYF

J gene: TRBJ2-7
V gene: TRBV28
clone size: -
D gene: TRBD1
CDR3 DNA: TGTGCCAGCACTCACGGGCAGGGGGAATACGAGCAGTACTTC
CDR3 protein: CASTHGQGEYEQYF

J gene: TRBJ1-1
V gene: TRBV19
clone size: -
D gene: -
CDR3 DNA: TGTGCCAGCCTCCGGGTTAACACTGAAGCTTTCTTT
CDR3 protein: CASLRVNTEAFF

J gene: TRBJ2-3
V gene: TRBV2
clone size: -
D gene: TRBD2
CDR3 DNA: TGTGCCAGCCCGCGTACTAGCGGGGGGGTGAACACAGATACGCAGTATTTT
CDR3 protein: CASPRTSGGVNTDTQYF

J gene: TRBJ1-1
V gene: TRBV6-5
clone size: -
D gene: -
CDR3 DNA: TGTGCCAGCAGATACGGTGTGAACACTGAAGCTTTCTTT
CDR3 protein: CASRYGVNTEAFF

J gene: TRBJ1-2
V gene: TRBV11-2
clone size: -
D gene: -
CDR3 DNA: TGTGCCAGCAGCTTAATCCCAGGGAACTATGGCTACACCTTC
CDR3 protein: CASSLIPGNYGYTF

J gene: TRBJ2-1
V gene: TRBV11-3
clone size: once
D gene: -
CDR3 DNA: TGTGCCAGCAGCTTAGATTTCGGGGACAATGAGCAGTTCTTC
CDR3 protein: CASSLDFGDNEQFF

J gene: TRBJ2-5
V gene: TRBV30
clone size: -
D gene: -
CDR3 DNA: TGTGCCTGGGGTCCCGGGGGCGCCCAAGAGACCCAGTACTTC
CDR3 protein: CAWGPGGAQETQYF

J gene: TRBJ1-1
V gene: TRBV5-1
clone size: -
D gene: -
CDR3 DNA: TGCGCCAGCAGATTTAATGGGGGGTTAGAGGCTTTCTTT
CDR3 protein: CASRFNGGLEAFF

J gene: TRBJ2-1
V gene: TRBV2
clone size: many
D gene: TRBD2
CDR3 DNA: TGTGCCAGCAGTGTTGAGCGGGAGGAGGCGAATGAGCAGTTCTTC
CDR3 protein: CASSVEREEANEQFF

J gene: TRBJ2-1
V gene: TRBV6-1
clone size: -
D gene: -
CDR3 DNA: TGTGCCAGCAGTGAAGTGGGGGGCTACTCCTACAATGAGCAGTTCTTC
CDR3 protein: CASSEVGGYSYNEQFF

J gene: TRBJ1-3
V gene: TRBV5-5
clone size: -
D gene: TRBD1
CDR3 DNA: TGTGCCAGCAGCTCGGAGACAGGGTCTGGAAACACCATATATTTT
CDR3 protein: CASSSETGSGNTIYF

J gene: TRBJ1-5
V gene: TRBV4-2
clone size: -
D gene: TRBD1
CDR3 DNA: TGTGCCAGCAGCCAAGGGACAGGGGATAGCAATCAGCCCCAGCATTTT
CDR3 protein: CASSQGTGDSNQPQHF

J gene: TRBJ1-2
V gene: TRBV5-4
clone size: -
D gene: TRBD1
CDR3 DNA: TGTGCCAGCAGCTCCGACCCGGGACAGATTAACTATGGCTACACCTTC
CDR3 protein: CASSSDPGQINYGYTF

J gene: TRBJ2-1
V gene: TRBV19
clone size: -
D gene: TRBD2
CDR3 DNA: TGTGCCAGTAGTATTTCTCTACTAGCGGGGCAAAATGAGCAGTTCTTC
CDR3 protein: CASSISLLAGQNEQFF